These 19 T cell receptor beta chains were sequenced from one sample in a study of blood T cell repertoires in COVID-19. The protocol was immunoSEQ multiplex PCR, while the TCRdb copy is restricted to in-frame clones and leaves out a portion. Of 63,000 or so clones listed, around nine tenths are singletons. Sequencing was carried out using peripheral blood. Receptors originate from a human donor in a cohort sampled during active COVID-19.

The rearrangement joins TRBV28 to TRBJ2-4; 8 nucleotides agree with TRBD2. Germline V gene data show CDR1 as MDHEN and CDR2 as SYDVKM. The trim removed 5 bases at V and 1 base at J, leaving 13 bases unmatched. The CDR3 sequence is 18 residues long. The CDR3 nucleotides are TGTGCCAGCAGTCCCACTAGCGGACCACGGGAGGCCAAAAACATTCAGTACTTC. Translated: CASSPTSGPREAKNIQYF.

This chain links TRBV18 with TRBJ2-7; no clear D. This CDR3 region has 14 residues. Trimming shortened V by 2 bases and J by 4 bases, and 12 bases separated the two germline ends. Germline V gives CDR1 KGHSH, CDR2 LQKENI. The CDR3 spells CASSPTQVSYEQYF. In DNA form, the CDR3 reads TGTGCCAGCTCACCAACGCAGGTTTCTTACGAGCAGTACTTC. The entire variable domain, with the rest obtained from reference TRBV18 and TRBJ2-7, is as follows: NAGVMQNPRHLVRRRGQEARLRCSPMKGHSHVYWYRQLPEEGLKFMVYLQKENIIDESGMPKERFSAEFPKEGPSILRIQQVVRGDSAAYFCASSPTQVSYEQYFGPGTRLTVT.

The gene calls are TRBV6-5 and TRBJ2-4, with 8 nucleotides matching TRBD1. Germline CDR1 is MNHEY and CDR2 is SVGAGI. This CDR3 has 13 amino acids. With 5 bases clipped from V and 6 bases from J, the junction kept 3 bases outside the gene matches. The chain's CDR3 is CASSQDRANIQYF. In DNA, the CDR3 is TGTGCCAGCAGTCAGGACAGGGCAAACATTCAGTACTTC.

V is TRBV9 and J is TRBJ2-1; 9 nucleotides agree with TRBD2. The CDR3 is 15 amino acids. Trimming at V came to 0 bases and at J to 8 bases, leaving 6 bases not matched to a gene. Germline V lookup: CDR1 SGDLS, CDR2 YYNGEE. The CDR3 DNA is TGTGCCAGCAGCGTAGATTTGACTAGCGGAGATGAGCAGTTCTTC. Its translation is CASSVDLTSGDEQFF.

This clone was recorded a few times. The chain combines TRBV7-2 with TRBJ2-7, with D perhaps TRBD1 (5 bases). This CDR3 region has 16 residues. Germline V gene sequence: CDR1 SGHTA, CDR2 FQGNSA. The ends were cut back, 4 bases at V and 2 bases at J, with 18 bases in the middle. The CDR3 DNA is TGTGCCAGCAGCTCGACCCCTGGACATTTTACCTACGAGCAGTACGTC. Residues: CASSSTPGHFTYEQYV.

The rearrangement uses TRBV11-2 and TRBJ1-1; D unresolved. Germline CDR1 is SGHAT and CDR2 is FQNNGV. Between the trimmed V and J ends, which lost 1 base and 3 bases, there was a span of 6 bases. This CDR3 contains 13 residues. CDR3 sequence (DNA): TGTGCCAGCAGCTTAGGGCTGGACACTGAAGCTTTCTTT. It yields the protein CASSLGLDTEAFF.

DNA for the CDR3: TGTGCCAGCAGCATGCAGGAGGCCGGGGAGCTGTTTTTT. Translation: CASSMQEAGELFF. The chain links TRBV11-2 to TRBJ2-2; TRBD2 is a possible D gene (5 bases). The germline V and J ends were trimmed by 5 bases and 6 bases, with 10 bases remaining between them. Germline V gene sequence: CDR1 SGHAT, CDR2 FQNNGV. The CDR3 contains 13 residues.

This chain uses TRBV19 with TRBJ1-4, with a weak D call TRBD1 (5 bases). Germline V CDR1 and CDR2: LNHDA, SQIVND (reference sequence). The length of the CDR3 is 15 residues. The V and J ends lost 2 bases and 7 bases respectively, with 14 bases between them. DNA for the CDR3: TGTGCCAGTAGTATAAGGTCCAGGGATGGTGAAAAACTGTTTTTT. Translation: CASSIRSRDGEKLFF.

The chain joins TRBV11-2 to TRBJ2-1; 9 bases map to TRBD1. The length of the CDR3 is 16 residues. Germline V gene data show CDR1 as SGHAT and CDR2 as FQNNGV. V shed 5 bases, J shed 5 bases, and the junction held 10 bases outside the gene matches. CDR3 sequence (DNA): TGTGCCAGCAGCCCCAGAGACAGGGGGTGGGACAATGAGCAGTTCTTC. It codes for CASSPRDRGWDNEQFF.

The CDR3 DNA reads TGTGCCAGCAGCCAGCGCGGCCAGAGCTCCTACAATGAGCAGTTCTTC. Amino acids: CASSQRGQSSYNEQFF. The chain is built from TRBV5-5 and TRBJ2-1; D remains unclear. Germline CDR1 is SGHKS and CDR2 is YYEKEE (reference sequence). Deletions cut 4 bases from V and 0 bases from J, with 14 bases between. CDR3 length: 16 residues.

The rearrangement uses TRBV6-2 or TRBV6-3 and TRBJ2-5; D possibly corresponds to TRBD2 (6 bases). V shed 4 bases and J shed 7 bases, with 16 bases lying between them. From germline, CDR1 is MNHEY and CDR2 SVGEGT. This CDR3 comprises 14 residues. CDR3 sequence reads: CASSSPGLLWTQYF. The CDR3 bases are TGTGCCAGCAGTTCCCCGGGACTTTTGTGGACCCAGTACTTC.

This chain links TRBV7-9 with TRBJ2-7; D gene unclear. Trimming took off 1 base at V and 3 bases at J, with 10 bases between the two ends. The germline gives CDR1 SEHNR, CDR2 FQNEAQ (reference sequence). The CDR3 is 14 amino acids. The chain's CDR3 is CASSLGGASYEQYF. For the CDR3, the DNA is TGTGCCAGCAGCTTAGGCGGAGCGAGCTACGAGCAGTACTTC.

This clone was seen only a few times. The rearrangement links TRBV28 to TRBJ2-3; D is perhaps TRBD2 (6 bases). The germline gives CDR1 MDHEN, CDR2 SYDVKM. Trimming pared 7 bases from V and 2 bases from J, leaving 13 bases between. The CDR3 has 14 amino acids. CDR3 protein: CASMTAGITDTQYF. DNA of the CDR3: TGTGCCAGCATGACGGCGGGGATCACAGATACGCAGTATTTT.

The chain has TRBV7-9 and TRBJ1-2, with TRBD1 as a possible D gene (6 bases). The V end was cut by 1 base, the J end by 2 bases, with 14 bases between. Germline CDR1 SEHNR, CDR2 FQNEAQ (reference sequence). CDR3 size: 16 residues. The DNA for the CDR3 is TGTGCCAGCAGCTTAGTAGCATGGACAGCGAACTATGGCTACACCTTC. Translated: CASSLVAWTANYGYTF. The complete variable domain, with remaining parts taken from reference TRBV7-9 and TRBJ1-2, reads DTGVSQNPRHKITKRGQNVTFRCDPISEHNRLYWYRQTLGQGPEFLTYFQNEAQLEKSRLLSDRFSAERPKGSFSTLEIQRTEQGDSAMYLCASSLVAWTANYGYTFGSGTRLTVV.

This clone was recorded a few times. CDR3 DNA sequence: TGTGCCAGCAGTTATTTACTGAGCGGCGAGCAGTACGTC. It is translated as CASSYLLSGEQYV. The V call is TRBV11-3, the J call TRBJ2-7; weak D call: TRBD2 (5 bases). CDR3 length equals 13 residues. Trimming took 6 bases from V and 6 from J, leaving 15 bases between them. CDR1 and CDR2 (germline): SGHNT, YENEEA.

This chain links TRBV7-2 with TRBJ1-1; D is possibly TRBD1 (5 bases). The CDR3 contains 14 residues. Germline values: CDR1 SGHTA, CDR2 FQGNSA. Trimming stripped 3 bases from V and 1 base from J, with 9 bases between. CDR3 residues: CASSLGPRNTEAFF. Here the CDR3 DNA reads TGTGCCAGCAGCTTGGGGCCCAGGAACACTGAAGCTTTCTTT.

The chain joins TRBV10-3 to TRBJ2-2; 12 positions agree with TRBD2. Germline CDR1 ENHRY, CDR2 SYGVKD. CDR3 length: 16 residues. The ends lost 5 bases at V and 5 bases at J; junction bases unmatched: 6. CDR3 sequence (DNA): TGTGCCATCAGTCTCCGACTAGCGGGAGAGACCGGGGAGCTGTTTTTT. This sequence encodes CAISLRLAGETGELFF.

This clone was picked up one time. The V gene is TRBV19, the J gene TRBJ1-4; 8 positions agree with TRBD1. From germline, CDR1 is LNHDA and CDR2 SQIVND (reference sequence). The CDR3 is made up of 13 amino acids. V shed 9 bases and J 8 bases; nucleotides not matched to a gene: 8. For the CDR3, the DNA is TGTGCCAGCCGACAGGGGCGTGGGGAAAAACTGTTTTTT. It specifies CASRQGRGEKLFF. Drawing the rest from reference TRBV19 and TRBJ1-4, the complete variable domain is DGGITQSPKYLFRKEGQNVTLSCEQNLNHDAMYWYRQDPGQGLRLIYYSQIVNDFQKGDIAEGYSVSREKKESFPLTVTSAQKNPTAFYLCASRQGRGEKLFFGSGTQLSVL.

The chain couples TRBV24-1 to TRBJ2-7; 8 bases fit TRBD2. CDR1 is KGHDR, CDR2 SFDVKD, per germline. The CDR3 consists of 15 residues. The ends lost 5 bases at V and 2 bases at J; junction bases unmatched: 7. CDR3 sequence: CATSVNGRGPYEQYV. CDR3 in DNA: TGTGCCACCAGTGTGAACGGGAGGGGCCCCTACGAGCAGTACGTC.